A selection of T cell receptor beta chains follows, all from one sample in a study of T-cell reconstitution after alpha-beta-depleted transplantation in children. TCRdb reanalysed the PCR reads using MiXCR and keeps one entry per CDR3 protein. The sample has some 200,000 distinct CDR3 sequences; roughly 8.3% are singletons. The source material was PBMCs, mostly from graft donor cells, sampled 360 days after TCRalphabeta/CD19-depleted stem cell transplant. The receptors were gathered from a male patient between 2 and 10 years old who had a stem cell transplant for acute myeloid leukemia, so the T cells may come from the graft donor. Both conserved end residues are part of each CDR3. Each record gives: V gene, D gene, clone size, J gene, CDR3 protein, CDR3 DNA. The D gene is left open where the match is weak. Clone size is not always given. Where it is, it says once, few, many or a class for expanded clones.

>TRBV20-1|-|few|TRBJ2-1
CSARDVDEQFF
TGCAGTGCTAGAGATGTAGATGAGCAGTTCTTC
>TRBV12-3/TRBV12-4|TRBD2|few|TRBJ2-2
CASTPLSGIAGGTGELFF
TGTGCCAGCACTCCCCTTAGCGGGATTGCCGGGGGCACCGGGGAGCTGTTTTTT
>TRBV2|-|-|TRBJ1-4
CASRTVRDEKLFF
TGTGCCAGCAGGACAGTCAGAGATGAAAAACTGTTTTTT
>TRBV18|TRBD1|-|TRBJ2-3
CASSLFGQGRFTDTQYF
TGTGCCAGCTCACTGTTCGGACAGGGGAGATTCACAGATACGCAGTATTTT
>TRBV20-1|-|many|TRBJ2-5
CSARGQVETQYF
TGCAGTGCTAGAGGACAGGTCGAGACCCAGTACTTC
>TRBV12-3/TRBV12-4|TRBD1|many|TRBJ1-5
CASSPGQGYGQPQHF
TGTGCCAGCAGTCCCGGACAGGGGTACGGTCAGCCCCAGCATTTT
>TRBV4-3|-|-|TRBJ2-5
CASSHGRLQETQYF
TGCGCCAGCAGCCACGGTAGACTCCAAGAGACCCAGTACTTC
>TRBV5-1|-|-|TRBJ2-3
CASSLPRSGPSRIDTQYF
TGCGCCAGCAGCTTGCCACGGAGCGGCCCCTCGAGGATAGATACGCAGTATTTT
>TRBV5-1|TRBD1|few|TRBJ2-7
CASSLGQGANEQYF
TGCGCCAGCAGCTTGGGACAGGGGGCAAACGAGCAGTACTTC
>TRBV3-1|-|-|TRBJ2-1
CASSSLSPLGSNEQFF
TGTGCCAGCAGCTCCCTGTCGCCCCTCGGGTCCAATGAGCAGTTCTTC
>TRBV6-5|TRBD1|-|TRBJ2-1
CASSYSGGTYNEQFF
TGTGCCAGCAGTTACTCAGGGGGCACCTACAATGAGCAGTTCTTC
>TRBV5-6|-|few|TRBJ2-5
CASSERDFKGETQYF
TGTGCCAGCAGCGAAAGGGACTTCAAGGGGGAGACCCAGTACTTC
>TRBV27|-|-|TRBJ2-7
CASSLSRSSGSGSYEQYF
TGTGCCAGCAGTTTATCTCGCTCCTCCGGGAGTGGCTCCTACGAGCAGTACTTC
>TRBV12-3/TRBV12-4|-|-|TRBJ2-4
CASSFGTGWAKNIQYF
TGTGCCAGCAGTTTCGGCACAGGGTGGGCCAAAAACATTCAGTACTTC
>TRBV6-5|-|few|TRBJ2-4
CASGPAKNIQYF
TGTGCCAGCGGCCCAGCCAAAAACATTCAGTACTTC
>TRBV6-5|TRBD1|-|TRBJ1-2
CASSYSGQGDYGYTF
TGTGCCAGCAGTTACTCCGGACAGGGCGACTATGGCTACACCTTC
>TRBV3-1|TRBD2|few|TRBJ2-2
CATSHRTSGVELNTGELFF
TGTGCCACCAGCCATAGAACTAGCGGGGTGGAGTTGAACACCGGGGAGCTGTTTTTT
>TRBV20-1|-|-|TRBJ2-5
CSARDLNETQYF
TGCAGTGCTAGAGATTTAAACGAGACCCAGTACTTC
>TRBV20-1|-|-|TRBJ2-3
CSVGRDTDTQYF
TGCAGTGTGGGTCGGGACACAGATACGCAGTATTTT
>TRBV20-1|TRBD1|few|TRBJ2-3
CSADRDRGVTDTQYF
TGCAGTGCGGACCGGGACAGGGGCGTGACAGATACGCAGTATTTT
>TRBV6-5|-|few|TRBJ1-5
CASSYHKSPGSHQPQHF
TGTGCCAGCAGTTATCACAAATCTCCGGGATCCCATCAGCCCCAGCATTTT
>TRBV18|-|few|TRBJ2-5
CASSPYQGGHQETQYF
TGTGCCAGCTCACCGTATCAGGGGGGCCACCAAGAGACCCAGTACTTC
>TRBV12-3/TRBV12-4|-|-|TRBJ2-1
CASSLTPRVINEQFF
TGTGCCAGCAGTTTAACCCCGAGGGTTATCAATGAGCAGTTCTTC
>TRBV12-3/TRBV12-4|TRBD2|many|TRBJ2-1
CASSKGTSGYNEQFF
TGTGCCAGCAGTAAGGGGACTAGCGGTTACAATGAGCAGTTCTTC
>TRBV12-3/TRBV12-4|-|-|TRBJ2-5
CASSPMTEGTQYF
TGTGCCAGCAGTCCGATGACCGAAGGGACCCAGTACTTC
>TRBV6-5|-|many|TRBJ2-3
CASSPGWITDTQYF
TGTGCCAGCAGTCCCGGGTGGATCACAGATACGCAGTATTTT
>TRBV20-1|-|many|TRBJ2-3
CSAKRGAITDTQYF
TGCAGTGCCAAACGGGGGGCAATCACAGATACGCAGTATTTT
>TRBV7-7|-|few|TRBJ2-1
CASSPGIYPYNEQFF
TGTGCCAGCAGCCCAGGGATATACCCCTACAATGAGCAGTTCTTC
>TRBV7-2|-|many|TRBJ1-5
CASSLWGSNQPQHF
TGTGCCAGCAGCTTATGGGGTAGCAATCAGCCCCAGCATTTT
>TRBV20-1|-|many|TRBJ2-1
CSARDTRHLEQFF
TGCAGTGCTAGAGATACGCGACACCTAGAGCAGTTCTTC
>TRBV5-1|TRBD1|few|TRBJ2-3
CASSSWTGGSDTQYF
TGCGCCAGCAGCTCCTGGACAGGGGGATCAGATACGCAGTATTTT
>TRBV18|TRBD1|-|TRBJ2-2
CASSPFRQGKANTGELFF
TGTGCCAGCTCACCGTTCCGACAGGGGAAGGCGAACACCGGGGAGCTGTTTTTT
>TRBV7-6|TRBD1|few|TRBJ2-7
CASSLEEDRGFGEQYF
TGTGCCAGCAGCTTAGAAGAGGACAGGGGATTTGGCGAGCAGTACTTC
>TRBV11-2|-|-|TRBJ2-3
CASSPSGSGTDTQYF
TGTGCCAGCAGCCCCAGCGGATCGGGCACAGATACGCAGTATTTT
>TRBV5-1|-|few|TRBJ2-4
CASSLYRGEKNIQYF
TGCGCCAGCAGCTTGTATCGGGGCGAGAAAAACATTCAGTACTTC
>TRBV27|-|-|TRBJ2-5
CASSPYDPGQETQYF
TGTGCCAGCAGTCCATACGACCCGGGACAAGAGACCCAGTACTTC
>TRBV28|-|-|TRBJ1-1
CASSPGGGSGSTEAFF
TGTGCCAGCAGTCCCGGTGGGGGTTCTGGGTCGACTGAAGCTTTCTTT
>TRBV27|TRBD2|once|TRBJ2-5
CASSFYPTTSGGSWETQYF
TGTGCCAGCAGTTTCTACCCCACTACTAGCGGGGGCTCTTGGGAGACCCAGTACTTC
>TRBV5-1|TRBD2|many|TRBJ2-3
CASSSSSGTDTQYF
TGCGCCAGCAGCAGCTCTAGCGGAACAGATACGCAGTATTTT
>TRBV7-8|-|-|TRBJ2-3
CASSFGDAGRTQYF
TGTGCCAGCAGCTTCGGGGATGCGGGGAGAACGCAGTATTTT
>TRBV27|TRBD1|few|TRBJ2-2
CASSHRGPGELFF
TGTGCCAGCAGTCACAGGGGCCCCGGGGAGCTGTTTTTT
>TRBV11-2|TRBD2|-|TRBJ2-3
CASSPGTSGSIWGTDTQYF
TGTGCCAGCAGCCCCGGGACTAGCGGGAGTATTTGGGGCACAGATACGCAGTATTTT
>TRBV5-1|-|many|TRBJ2-5
CASSLANPGQGETQYF
TGCGCCAGCAGCTTGGCGAACCCGGGACAAGGGGAGACCCAGTACTTC
>TRBV29-1|-|many|TRBJ2-5
CSVERGRQETQYF
TGCAGCGTTGAAAGGGGACGACAAGAGACCCAGTACTTC
>TRBV20-1|-|few|TRBJ2-3
CSANGAGFGTDTQYF
TGCAGTGCTAACGGTGCAGGGTTCGGCACAGATACGCAGTATTTT
>TRBV12-3/TRBV12-4|TRBD2|few|TRBJ2-3
CASSPRLAGASDTQYF
TGTGCCAGCAGTCCCCGACTAGCGGGAGCATCAGATACGCAGTATTTT
>TRBV28|TRBD1|many|TRBJ2-1
CASSLGDRATNEQFF
TGTGCCAGCAGTTTAGGGGACAGGGCAACCAATGAGCAGTTCTTC
>TRBV25-1|TRBD2|many|TRBJ2-1
CASSDLSWGEGNEQFF
TGTGCCAGCAGTGATTTGTCTTGGGGGGAGGGGAATGAGCAGTTCTTC
>TRBV5-1|TRBD1|few|TRBJ2-1
CASRFTGEEQFF
TGCGCCAGCAGATTCACAGGGGAAGAGCAGTTCTTC
>TRBV3-1|-|many|TRBJ1-2
CASSQVQTYGYTF
TGTGCCAGCAGCCAAGTACAGACCTATGGCTACACCTTC
>TRBV7-2|-|many|TRBJ2-4
CASSSTGTRQKNIQYF
TGTGCCAGCAGCTCTACCGGGACTCGCCAAAAAAACATTCAGTACTTC
>TRBV6-5|TRBD1|few|TRBJ2-7
CASSYSGQGVYEQYF
TGTGCCAGCAGTTACTCGGGACAGGGTGTCTACGAGCAGTACTTC
>TRBV20-1|TRBD1|few|TRBJ2-1
CSANRDRSYNEQFF
TGCAGTGCTAACCGGGACAGATCCTACAATGAGCAGTTCTTC
>TRBV28|TRBD2|-|TRBJ2-3
CASSSRGGLTDTQYF
TGTGCCAGCAGTTCGCGGGGGGGCTTAACAGATACGCAGTATTTT